This T cell receptor (beta chain) emerged from a study of patients and donors after allogeneic stem cell transplantation (dated by TCRdb to 2019 to 2021). The library was built by means of RT-PCR. Data came from a NextSeq 550. The public reads were run again by TCRdb, first through fastp at Q25 and then through MiXCR, and only productive beta chains were kept. Identical CDR3 proteins give one entry, which carries the most common genes and DNA. The sample data list fewer than 25,000 distinct CDR3 sequences, and roughly 43% of these were observed just once. The ten largest make up just under 80% of the sample. This clonotype was counted a few times. The clone's antigen remains unknown. There are no base qualities to consult, and no much larger clone falls within one base. V and J lose 2 bases and 10 bases, and a span of 12 bases separates them. CDR1 and CDR2 are drawn from the germline V gene (reference sequence): MNHEY, SMNVEV. The CDR3 spans 14 residues, from the cysteine through the phenylalanine. The kept DNA is CDR3 alone, 42 bases in frame from the first base.

Recombination linked TRBV27 to TRBJ1-6, with no D gene named confidently. The receptor comes from a human donor who was either an allogeneic HSCT recipient or a stem cell or donor lymphocyte infusion donor (not recorded which). It is not recorded whose cells these are; they may come from a transplant donor. The sequencing sample was made of blood, either unsorted or a sorted T cell fraction (not recorded which). In nucleotides, the sequence is TGTGCCAGCAGTTTAGAGGATTTTGGCTCACCCCTCCACTTT. Its protein product is CASSLEDFGSPLHF.